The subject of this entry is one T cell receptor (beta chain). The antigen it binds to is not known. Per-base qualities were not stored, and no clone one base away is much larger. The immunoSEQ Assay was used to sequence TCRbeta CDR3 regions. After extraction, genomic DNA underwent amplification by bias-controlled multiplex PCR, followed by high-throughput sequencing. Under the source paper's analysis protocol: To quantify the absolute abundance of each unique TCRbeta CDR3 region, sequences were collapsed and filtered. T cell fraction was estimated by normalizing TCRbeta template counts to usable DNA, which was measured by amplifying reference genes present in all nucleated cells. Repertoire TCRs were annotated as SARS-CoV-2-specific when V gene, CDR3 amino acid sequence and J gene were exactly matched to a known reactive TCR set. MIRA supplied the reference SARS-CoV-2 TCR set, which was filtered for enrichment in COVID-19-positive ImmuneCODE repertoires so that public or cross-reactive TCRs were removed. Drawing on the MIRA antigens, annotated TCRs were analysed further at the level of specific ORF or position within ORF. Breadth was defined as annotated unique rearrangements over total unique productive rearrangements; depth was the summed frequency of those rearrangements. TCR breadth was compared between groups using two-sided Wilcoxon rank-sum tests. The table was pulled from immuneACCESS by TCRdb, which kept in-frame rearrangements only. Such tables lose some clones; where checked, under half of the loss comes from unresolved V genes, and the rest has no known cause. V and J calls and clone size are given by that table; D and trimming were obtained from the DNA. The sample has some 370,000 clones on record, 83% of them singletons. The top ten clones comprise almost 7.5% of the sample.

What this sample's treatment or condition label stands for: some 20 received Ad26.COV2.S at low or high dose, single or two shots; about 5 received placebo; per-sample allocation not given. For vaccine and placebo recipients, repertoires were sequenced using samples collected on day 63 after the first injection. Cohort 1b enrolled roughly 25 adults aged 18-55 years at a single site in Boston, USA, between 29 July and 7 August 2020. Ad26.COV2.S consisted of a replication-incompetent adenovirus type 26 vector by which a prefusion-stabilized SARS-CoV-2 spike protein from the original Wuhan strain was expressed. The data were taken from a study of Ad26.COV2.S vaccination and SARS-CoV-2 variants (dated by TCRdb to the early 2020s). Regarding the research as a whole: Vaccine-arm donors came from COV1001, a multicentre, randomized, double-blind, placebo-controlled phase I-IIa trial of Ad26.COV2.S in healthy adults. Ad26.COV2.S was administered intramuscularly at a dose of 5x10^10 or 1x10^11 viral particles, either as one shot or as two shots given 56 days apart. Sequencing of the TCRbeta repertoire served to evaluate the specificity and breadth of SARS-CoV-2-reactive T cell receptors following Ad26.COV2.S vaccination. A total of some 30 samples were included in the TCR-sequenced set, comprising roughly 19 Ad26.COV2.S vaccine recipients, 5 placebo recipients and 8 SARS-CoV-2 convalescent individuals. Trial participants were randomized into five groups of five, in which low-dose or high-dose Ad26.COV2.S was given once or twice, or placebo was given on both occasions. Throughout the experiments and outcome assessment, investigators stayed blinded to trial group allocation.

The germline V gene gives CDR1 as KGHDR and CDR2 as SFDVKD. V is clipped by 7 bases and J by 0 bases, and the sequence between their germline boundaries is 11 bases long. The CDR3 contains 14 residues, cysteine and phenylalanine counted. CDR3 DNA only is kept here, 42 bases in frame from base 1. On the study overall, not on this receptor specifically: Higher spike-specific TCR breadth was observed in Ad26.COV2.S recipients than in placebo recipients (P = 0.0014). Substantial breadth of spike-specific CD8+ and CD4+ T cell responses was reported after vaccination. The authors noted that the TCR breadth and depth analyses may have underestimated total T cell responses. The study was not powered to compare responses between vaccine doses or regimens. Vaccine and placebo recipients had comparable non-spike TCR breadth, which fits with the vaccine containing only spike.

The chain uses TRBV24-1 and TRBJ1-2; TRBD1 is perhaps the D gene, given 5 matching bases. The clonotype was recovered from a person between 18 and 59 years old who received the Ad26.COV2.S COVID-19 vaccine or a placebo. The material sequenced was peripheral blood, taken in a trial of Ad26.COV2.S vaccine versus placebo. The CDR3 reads CATSEGDPNYGYTF. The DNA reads TGTGCCACCAGCGAAGGGGACCCTAACTATGGCTACACCTTC.